This T cell receptor beta chain was documented in a study of T-cell reconstitution after alpha-beta-depleted transplantation in children. The CDR3 length is 15 residues. J lost 5 bases, V lost 4 bases, and 10 bases had no gene match. The V gene's germline CDR1 is SGHVS and CDR2 FQNEAQ. Preparation of the TCRbeta library involved a method that used unique molecular identifiers. Using its own MiXCR run on the PCR reads, TCRdb lists one record per CDR3 protein. The repertoire holds approximately 340,000 distinct CDR3 sequences, with about 9.4% as singletons. The origin of this receptor is a human donor who donated a stem cell graft to a child with acute lymphoblastic leukemia. Sequenced here: PBMCs from the stem cell graft donor, sampled from the stem cell graft. This sequence joins TRBV7-8 and TRBJ2-7; 8 bases line up with TRBD2. The CDR3, as DNA: TGTGCCAGCAGCTCCTTAGCGGGGTCGTGGGACGAGCAGTACTTC. Protein: CASSSLAGSWDEQYF.